The clone carrying this T cell receptor (beta chain) was observed a handful of times. Antigen unknown. The data are from a study of cytomegalovirus exposure and HLA in healthy donors. Regarding the study as a whole: The HLA-A and HLA-B alleles of most subjects were reportedly predicted accurately from TCR beta sequences. One variant, a missense change in DCLRE1C, was linked in a later analysis to TCR beta V- and J-gene trimming.

This PCR relied on a set of 60 Vbeta primers and 13 Jbeta primers. Assay used: immunoSEQ multiplex PCR; TCRdb lists only in-frame clones, some missing. The table lists 80,000 to 100,000 clones, approximately 71% of them singletons. The CDR3 consists of 15 residues. V shed 5 bases, J shed 4 bases, and the junction held 6 bases outside the gene matches. Germline values: CDR1 LNHDA, CDR2 SQIVND (reference sequence). The sequence came from a woman in her late teens or twenties in good health and CMV-seropositive. Source material: PBMCs. V and J are TRBV19 and TRBJ2-3; 10 nucleotides agree with TRBD1. The CDR3 sequence: CASSSGTGVPDTQYF. CDR3 sequence (DNA): TGTGCCAGTAGTTCCGGGACAGGGGTACCAGATACGCAGTATTTT.